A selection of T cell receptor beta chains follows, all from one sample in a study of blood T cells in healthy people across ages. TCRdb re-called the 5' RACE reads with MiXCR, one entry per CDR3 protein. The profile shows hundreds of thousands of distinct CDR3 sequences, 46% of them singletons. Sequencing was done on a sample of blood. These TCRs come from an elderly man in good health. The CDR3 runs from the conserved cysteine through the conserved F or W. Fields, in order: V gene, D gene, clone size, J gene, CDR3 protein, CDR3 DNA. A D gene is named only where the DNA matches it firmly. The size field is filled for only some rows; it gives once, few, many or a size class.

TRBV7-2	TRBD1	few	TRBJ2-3	CASSQDRGPDTQYF	TGTGCCAGCAGCCAGGACAGGGGCCCAGATACGCAGTATTTT
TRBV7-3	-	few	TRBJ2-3	CASSLTWDQDTQYF	TGTGCCAGCAGCTTAACATGGGACCAGGATACGCAGTATTTT
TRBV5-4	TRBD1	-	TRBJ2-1	CASSPGDRGHNEQFF	TGTGCCAGCAGCCCGGGGGACAGGGGGCACAATGAGCAGTTCTTC
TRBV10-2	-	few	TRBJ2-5	CASSEGLIETQYF	TGCGCCAGCAGTGAAGGACTTATAGAGACCCAGTACTTC
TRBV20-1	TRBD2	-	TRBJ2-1	CSARASGNYNEQFF	TGCAGTGCTAGAGCTAGCGGCAACTACAATGAGCAGTTCTTC
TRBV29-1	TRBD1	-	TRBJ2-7	CCAGGTGSYEQYF	TGCTGCGCTGGTGGGACAGGGTCCTACGAGCAGTACTTC
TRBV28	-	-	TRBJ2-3	CASSRDQGRYTQYF	TGTGCCAGCAGCAGGGACCAGGGTCGATATACGCAGTATTTT
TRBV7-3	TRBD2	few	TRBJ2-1	CASSLRGPGLAGGNEQFF	TGTGCCAGCAGCTTAAGGGGACCGGGACTAGCGGGAGGAAATGAGCAGTTCTTC
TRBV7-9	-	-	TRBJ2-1	CASSRSGTPEARFF	TGTGCCAGCAGCCGCTCCGGGACCCCGGAAGCAAGGTTCTTC
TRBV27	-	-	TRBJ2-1	CASSFMGGNGQFF	TGTGCCAGCAGTTTTATGGGTGGCAATGGGCAGTTCTTC
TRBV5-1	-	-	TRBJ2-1	CASSFGGADGYNEQFF	TGCGCCAGCAGCTTTGGAGGGGCCGACGGATACAATGAGCAGTTCTTC